Following are 20 T cell receptor beta chains from one sample sequenced in a study of early T cells in non-severe SARS-CoV-2 infection. TCRdb re-called the 5' RACE reads with MiXCR, one entry per CDR3 protein. Among approximately 65,000 distinct CDR3 sequences listed, around 11% were seen once. Specimen: whole blood, collected at baseline. The receptors shown here come from an adult who was a healthcare worker with PCR-confirmed SARS-CoV-2 infection or an uninfected control (not recorded which).

This clonotype was counted between two and nine times. The chain recombines TRBV11-2 with TRBJ2-3; TRBD1 agrees at 8 bases. This CDR3 has 17 residues. V lost 6 bases to trimming and J lost 7 bases; unmatched junction nucleotides: 18. Germline V lookup: CDR1 SGHAT, CDR2 FQNNGV. CDR3 nucleotides: TGTGCCAGCAGTTCGATTAGGGGACAGGCCCCTGGAAATACGCAGTATTTT. Translation gives CASSSIRGQAPGNTQYF.

This clonotype has at least ten counts. The genes are TRBV6-6 and TRBJ1-2; 8 bases line up with TRBD1. Germline CDR1 MNHNY, CDR2 SVGAGI (reference sequence). There are 14 residues in the CDR3. Trimming took 6 bases from V and 2 from J; bases not matched to a gene: 5. The CDR3: CASSRGQENYGYTF. CDR3 DNA: TGTGCCAGCAGCCGGGGACAGGAGAACTATGGCTACACCTTC.

This clonotype has just a few counts. The V call is TRBV6-5, the J call TRBJ2-1; TRBD2 is a possible D gene (6 bases). V dropped 2 bases and J dropped 3 bases, with 8 bases sitting between them. The CDR3 is 14 residues long. Per germline, CDR1 MNHEY and CDR2 SVGAGI. The CDR3 DNA is TGTGCCAGCAGTTACGCGGGGATCTACAATGAGCAGTTCTTC. It encodes CASSYAGIYNEQFF.

V and J are TRBV7-9 and TRBJ1-1; possible D gene TRBD1, 5 bases. CDR3 size: 14 residues. V shed 5 bases and J shed 4 bases, with 14 bases lying between them. In germline, CDR1 is SEHNR, CDR2 FQNEAQ (reference sequence). CDR3 amino acids: CASSVGLPVTEAFF. CDR3 sequence (DNA): TGTGCCAGCAGCGTGGGACTCCCCGTCACTGAAGCTTTCTTT.

This clonotype was observed many times. This chain joins TRBV12-3 or TRBV12-4 and TRBJ2-5; D unclear. With 7 bases removed from V and 0 bases from J, the gap between germline ends came to 6 bases. CDR3 length equals 12 residues. CDR3 in amino acids: CASTRYQETQYF. The CDR3 DNA reads as TGTGCCAGCACTAGGTACCAAGAGACCCAGTACTTC.

This chain uses TRBV3-1 with TRBJ2-2, with 7 bases aligning to TRBD1. The V gene's germline CDR1 is LGHDT and CDR2 YNNKEL (reference sequence). The V gene end was trimmed by 4 bases and the J gene end by 1 base; junction bases not matched to a gene: 3. The CDR3 covers 15 residues. DNA for the CDR3: TGTGCCAGCAGCCCCTGGACAGGGAACACCGGGGAGCTGTTTTTT. Amino acid sequence: CASSPWTGNTGELFF.

The chain carries TRBV4-2 and TRBJ2-5, with TRBD2 as a possible D gene (5 bases). Germline CDR1 LGHNA, CDR2 YNFKEQ. Trimming took off 0 bases at V and 7 bases at J, with 12 bases between the two ends. The CDR3 runs 14 residues. The CDR3 spells CASSQDAVEGTQYF. The CDR3 DNA reads TGTGCCAGCAGCCAAGATGCCGTAGAGGGGACCCAGTACTTC.

In its sample, this clonotype was seen a few times. The rearrangement uses TRBV7-6 and TRBJ2-3, with TRBD2 matching 11 bases. The germline V gene has CDR1 SGHVS and CDR2 FNYEAQ. Trimming at V came to 5 bases and at J to 2 bases, leaving 15 bases not matched to a gene. The CDR3 has 19 residues. The CDR3 DNA is TGTGCCAGCAGCATACGAGCTAGCGGGGGGCTGACCTTCACAGATACGCAGTATTTT. Protein: CASSIRASGGLTFTDTQYF.

This clonotype has a handful of counts. This sequence joins TRBV29-1 and TRBJ1-2, with D possibly TRBD1 on 6 matching bases. The CDR3 spans 18 residues. Germline CDR1 reads SQVTM; CDR2 reads ANQGSEA. Deletions cut 0 bases from V and 4 bases from J, with 24 bases between. Here the CDR3 DNA reads TGCAGCGTTGAAGATCTAGAACACGAGGACAGAAAGATCTATGGCTACACCTTC. The encoded protein is CSVEDLEHEDRKIYGYTF.

This chain uses TRBV5-1 with TRBJ2-7; D remains unclear. The CDR3 consists of 14 residues. Trimming stripped 1 base from V and 5 bases from J, with 13 bases between. The germline V gene has CDR1 SGHRS and CDR2 YFSETQ. The CDR3 bases are TGCGCCAGCAGCTTGCTGGTTGTGGGGAACGAGCAGTACTTC. This sequence encodes CASSLLVVGNEQYF.

There are a few counts of this clonotype. The J gene is TRBJ2-7, the V gene TRBV30; possible D gene TRBD1, 6 bases. Germline assignment: CDR1 GTSNPN and CDR2 SVGIG (reference sequence). V lost 4 bases to trimming and J lost 5 bases, with 15 bases between them. The CDR3 consists of 13 residues. The CDR3 loop is CAWNLQGRNEQYF. The CDR3 nucleotides read TGTGCCTGGAACTTACAGGGTCGGAACGAGCAGTACTTC.

The rearrangement uses TRBV13 and TRBJ2-1; D perhaps matches TRBD1 (6 bases). This CDR3 is built from 15 residues. V lost 5 bases and J 2 bases, leaving 13 bases between the germline ends. In germline, CDR1 is PRHDT, CDR2 FYEKMQ (reference sequence). The CDR3 region is CASSPNRATYNEQFF. CDR3 in DNA: TGTGCCAGCAGCCCAAACAGGGCTACCTACAATGAGCAGTTCTTC.

In its sample, this clonotype was seen a few times. The rearrangement links TRBV6-6 to TRBJ2-7; maybe TRBD2 (5 bases). This CDR3 is 12 amino acids long. Trimming took 2 bases from V and 6 from J, leaving 8 bases between them. From germline, CDR1 is MNHNY and CDR2 SVGAGI (reference sequence). CDR3 in amino acids: CASSYPEGEQYF. The CDR3 DNA sequence: TGTGCCAGCAGTTACCCCGAGGGCGAGCAGTACTTC.

Ten or more counts support this clonotype. V is TRBV2 and J is TRBJ2-7, with no clear D. This CDR3 has 15 residues. Germline assignment: CDR1 SNHLY and CDR2 FYNNEI. Trimming shortened V by 5 bases and J by 2 bases, and 16 bases separated the two germline ends. The CDR3 loop is CASSTTLSPTYEQYF. As DNA, the CDR3 is TGTGCCAGCAGTACGACATTGTCTCCAACCTACGAGCAGTACTTC.

Only one count was recorded for this clonotype. The chain joins TRBV7-8 to TRBJ2-3, with a weak D call TRBD2 (6 bases). Per germline, CDR1 SGHVS and CDR2 FQNEAQ. V lost 7 bases, J lost 2 bases, and 13 bases lay in between. The CDR3 loop spans 14 amino acids. As DNA, the CDR3 is TGTGCCAGCAACTTGGGGGGAGCCACAGATACGCAGTATTTT. It specifies CASNLGGATDTQYF.

This clonotype came up a few times. The chain recombines TRBV7-2 with TRBJ2-3; D not certain. Per germline, CDR1 SGHTA and CDR2 FQGNSA. Trimming took off 1 base at V and 0 bases at J, with 5 bases between the two ends. The CDR3 totals 14 residues. CDR3 residues: CASSLGASTDTQYF. DNA of the CDR3: TGTGCCAGCAGCTTAGGGGCCAGCACAGATACGCAGTATTTT.

This clonotype was seen a few times. The V and J genes are TRBV12-3 or TRBV12-4 and TRBJ1-5; D is possibly TRBD1 (6 bases). This CDR3 region has 15 residues. Deletions cut 1 base from V and 4 bases from J, with 11 bases between. Here the CDR3 reads CASSLERGRNQPQHF. The CDR3 nucleotides read TGTGCCAGCAGTTTAGAGAGGGGGAGAAATCAGCCCCAGCATTTT.

This clonotype was seen only a few times. The rearrangement joins TRBV5-1 to TRBJ2-3; D unclear. The CDR3 runs to 13 residues. Trimming left V 2 bases short and J 6 bases short, with 10 bases between. CDR1 and CDR2 from the germline V gene are SGHRS and YFSETQ. The CDR3 sequence: CASSLPLGDTQYF. The CDR3 nucleotides are TGCGCCAGCAGCTTACCTTTGGGGGATACGCAGTATTTT.

This clonotype was observed many times. The chain employs TRBV7-3 and TRBJ1-1, with TRBD1 matching over 9 bases. V dropped 3 bases and J dropped 8; count of bases not matched to a gene: 4. CDR1 is SGHTA, CDR2 FQGTGA, per germline. The CDR3 sequence is 13 residues long. In DNA, the CDR3 is TGTGCCAGCAGCTTTGGGACAGGGAGCGAAGCTTTCTTT. It yields the protein CASSFGTGSEAFF.

J is TRBJ2-7 and V is TRBV11-2; no definite D call. The CDR3 totals 14 residues. Germline CDR1 is SGHAT and CDR2 is FQNNGV. V was cut by 5 bases and J by 0 bases, with 11 bases left in between. The CDR3 region is CASSIGPNSYEQYF. CDR3 bases: TGTGCCAGCAGCATCGGACCAAACTCCTACGAGCAGTACTTC.